One and the same sample provided the 32 T cell receptor beta chains below, sequenced in a study of cytomegalovirus exposure and HLA in healthy donors. The PCR made use of 60 Vbeta and 13 Jbeta primers. The assay was immunoSEQ multiplex PCR, and TCRdb's table has in-frame clones only and misses some. The table has some 180,000 clones, around 75% seen once. The sample consisted of PBMCs. All receptors come from a young woman in good health and CMV-seronegative.

CDR3 in amino acids: CASSAGQGYGYTF. The CDR3 nucleotides read TGTGCCAGCAGCGCGGGACAGGGCTATGGCTACACCTTC. The chain employs TRBV7-3 and TRBJ1-2, with TRBD1 identical over 9 bases. The CDR3 runs to 13 residues. Trimming at V came to 5 bases and at J to 4 bases, leaving 2 bases not matched to a gene. Germline CDR1 is SGHTA and CDR2 is FQGTGA.

This clone was counted a single time. V is TRBV27 and J is TRBJ2-5; D is perhaps TRBD2 (6 bases). Germline V gene sequence: CDR1 MNHEY, CDR2 SMNVEV (reference sequence). Trimming removed 3 bases from V and 4 bases from J, with 12 bases in between. This CDR3 contains 14 residues. The CDR3 loop reads CASSLGGGIETQYF. CDR3 coding DNA: TGTGCCAGCAGTTTGGGTGGAGGGATAGAGACCCAGTACTTC.

This chain joins TRBV27 and TRBJ2-1; D may be TRBD1 (5 bases). Germline CDR1 is MNHEY and CDR2 is SMNVEV (reference sequence). Trimming removed 7 bases from V and 9 bases from J, with 13 bases in between. CDR3 length equals 12 residues. Here the CDR3 DNA reads TGTGCCAGCAAGGGCCAGGGCCCTGAGCAGTTCTTC. Its protein is CASKGQGPEQFF.

This sequence joins TRBV21-1 and TRBJ1-2; the table gives TRBD1 as D, unverified against the DNA. TRBV21-1 is reported as a pseudogene. The length of the CDR3 is 16 residues. The CDR3 spells CASSKALAGGREGYTF. The CDR3 DNA sequence: TGTGCCAGCAGCAAAGCTTTGGCAGGGGGCAGAGAGGGCTACACCTTC.

This chain's CDR3 is CASSPSSGSNYGYTF. The CDR3 DNA is TGTGCCAGCTCACCGTCCTCCGGGAGTAACTATGGCTACACCTTC. V usage is TRBV18 and J usage is TRBJ1-2, with D unclear. The ends were cut back, 3 bases at V and 1 base at J, with 12 bases in the middle. Germline CDR1 reads KGHSH; CDR2 reads LQKENI. The CDR3 is 15 amino acids.

J is TRBJ2-4 and V is TRBV7-9, with D hard to call. This CDR3 is 14 amino acids long. From germline, CDR1 is SEHNR and CDR2 FQNEAQ (reference sequence). The ends were cut back, 1 base at V and 0 bases at J, with 4 bases in the middle. CDR3 sequence: CASSLGLAKNIQYF. The CDR3 DNA is TGTGCCAGCAGCTTAGGGCTAGCCAAAAACATTCAGTACTTC.

The J gene is TRBJ2-1, the V gene TRBV11-2; a possible D gene is TRBD2 (5 bases). The V gene's germline CDR1 is SGHAT and CDR2 FQNNGV. The germline V and J ends were trimmed by 4 bases and 8 bases, with 15 bases remaining between them. The CDR3 consists of 14 residues. CDR3 sequence (DNA): TGTGCCAGCAGCTCCCCGCGGAGCGGCCATGAGCAGTTCTTC. Residues: CASSSPRSGHEQFF.

The rearrangement joins TRBV18 to TRBJ2-5, with no clear D. Trimming removed 3 bases from V and 4 bases from J, with 9 bases in between. From germline, CDR1 is KGHSH and CDR2 LQKENI. The CDR3 runs 13 residues. In nucleotides, the CDR3 is TGTGCCAGCTCACCTCTCCCCCGAGAGACCCAGTACTTC. As protein: CASSPLPRETQYF.

The V gene is TRBV2, the J gene TRBJ2-1; 11 bases are shared with TRBD2. Germline V gives CDR1 SNHLY, CDR2 FYNNEI. CDR3 length: 15 residues. Trimming cost V 3 bases and J 6 bases; bases outside gene matches: 4. The CDR3 nucleotides read TGTGCCAGCAGTGATGCGCTAGCGGGGGGCAATGAGCAGTTCTTC. Protein: CASSDALAGGNEQFF.

This clone has more than one count but fewer than ten. V is TRBV18 and J is TRBJ2-7; TRBD2 might be the D (5 bases). This CDR3 spans 15 amino acids. The V gene lost 3 bases and the J gene lost 3 bases, with 15 bases spanning the gap. Germline CDR1 reads KGHSH; CDR2 reads LQKENI. DNA of the CDR3: TGTGCCAGCTCACCTTCCACGGGGTGGGTCTACGAGCAGTACTTC. The encoded protein is CASSPSTGWVYEQYF.

The CDR3 region is CASSLARGGFYSPLHF. The CDR3 bases are TGTGCCAGCAGCTTAGCGCGGGGAGGGTTTTATTCACCCCTCCACTTT. The rearrangement joins TRBV7-9 to TRBJ1-6; D unclear. Germline CDR1 and CDR2: SEHNR and FQNEAQ (reference sequence). The CDR3 contains 16 residues. Between the trimmed V and J ends, which lost 0 bases and 8 bases, there was a span of 14 bases.

This clone showed up just once. The J gene is TRBJ1-1, the V gene TRBV7-9; D may be TRBD1 (6 bases). Trimming stripped 2 bases from V and 11 bases from J, with 18 bases between. The CDR3 length is 14 residues. Germline-derived CDR1 and CDR2 are SEHNR and FQNEAQ (reference sequence). The CDR3 DNA is TGTGCCAGCAGCTTAAGGGGTGAAACAGGGACGGCTTTCTTT. It is translated as CASSLRGETGTAFF.

V usage is TRBV30 and J usage is TRBJ2-1; tentative D call: TRBD2 (6 bases). This CDR3 is 16 amino acids long. From germline, CDR1 is GTSNPN and CDR2 SVGIG (reference sequence). Trimming left V 5 bases short and J 8 bases short, with 25 bases between. The CDR3, as DNA: TGTGCCTGGGAACCCCCCGGGACTGGGTTCCAAGATGAGCAGTTCTTC. Translating it yields CAWEPPGTGFQDEQFF.

The V gene is TRBV29-1, the J gene TRBJ1-3; weak D call: TRBD1 (6 bases). Germline CDR1 is SQVTM and CDR2 is ANQGSEA. With 7 bases removed from V and 4 bases from J, the gap between germline ends came to 8 bases. The CDR3 loop spans 11 amino acids. CDR3: CSGTVGNTIYF. The CDR3 DNA is TGCAGCGGGACAGTGGGAAACACCATATATTTT.

The chain couples TRBV5-1 to TRBJ2-5, with a weak D call TRBD1 (5 bases). The germline V gene has CDR1 SGHRS and CDR2 YFSETQ. The germline V and J ends were trimmed by 0 bases and 3 bases, with 9 bases remaining between them. The CDR3 extends over 14 amino acids. In DNA, the CDR3 is TGCGCCAGCAGCTTGGAATTGACAGAAGAGACCCAGTACTTC. This sequence encodes CASSLELTEETQYF.

The J gene is TRBJ2-2, the V gene TRBV5-1; no firm D call. Trimming stripped 2 bases from V and 4 bases from J, with 9 bases between. The CDR3 contains 14 residues. Germline V gives CDR1 SGHRS, CDR2 YFSETQ. The CDR3, as DNA: TGCGCCAGCAGCTTCAGGCAGCCCACCGGGGAGCTGTTTTTT. Protein sequence: CASSFRQPTGELFF. Using reference TRBV5-1 and TRBJ2-2 for the parts outside the CDR3, the full variable domain is KAGVTQTPRYLIKTRGQQVTLSCSPISGHRSVSWYQQTPGQGLQFLFEYFSETQRNKGNFPGRFSGRQFSNSRSEMNVSTLELGDSALYLCASSFRQPTGELFFGEGSRLTVL.

The V and J genes are TRBV27 and TRBJ2-3; maybe TRBD1 (6 bases). Between the trimmed V and J ends, which lost 4 bases and 0 bases, there was a span of 17 bases. Per germline, CDR1 MNHEY and CDR2 SMNVEV (reference sequence). The CDR3 consists of 17 residues. For the CDR3, the DNA is TGTGCCAGCAGTTCCCTAGGGGGATTCTCTAGCACAGATACGCAGTATTTT. Its protein is CASSSLGGFSSTDTQYF.

The chain uses TRBV7-2 and TRBJ2-7, with no clear D. The germline V and J ends were trimmed by 3 bases and 3 bases, with 9 bases remaining between them. The germline V gene has CDR1 SGHTA and CDR2 FQGNSA. The CDR3 is 13 residues long. The CDR3 spells CASSFLSDYEQYF. The CDR3, as DNA: TGTGCCAGCAGCTTTCTAAGCGACTACGAGCAGTACTTC.

The chain carries TRBV27 and TRBJ1-2; TRBD1 aligns across 8 bases. With 2 bases clipped from V and 6 bases from J, the junction kept 2 bases outside the gene matches. The germline V gene encodes CDR1 MNHEY and CDR2 SMNVEV (reference sequence). There are 13 residues in the CDR3. CDR3 protein: CASSLDRGNGYTF. CDR3 DNA: TGTGCCAGCAGTTTAGACAGGGGCAATGGCTACACCTTC.

This clone occurred a few times. The rearrangement uses TRBV4-3 and TRBJ1-1; possible D gene TRBD1, 5 bases. V was cut by 0 bases and J by 3 bases, with 20 bases left in between. This CDR3 comprises 18 residues. Germline values: CDR1 LGHNA, CDR2 YSLEER. The CDR3 loop reads CASSQESYGGGTYTEAFF. CDR3 nucleotides: TGCGCCAGCAGCCAAGAGAGCTACGGGGGGGGGACGTACACTGAAGCTTTCTTT.

The chain couples TRBV2 to TRBJ1-2; TRBD1 aligns across 7 bases. CDR1 and CDR2 (germline): SNHLY, FYNNEI. V trimming: 6 bases; J trimming: 0 bases; junction bases outside the gene matches: 4. The CDR3 has 14 residues. This CDR3 reads CASRRTGSNYGYTF. In DNA, the CDR3 is TGTGCCAGCAGGAGGACAGGTTCTAACTATGGCTACACCTTC.

The chain recombines TRBV19 with TRBJ2-5, with 14 bases that match TRBD2. The germline V gene encodes CDR1 LNHDA and CDR2 SQIVND (reference sequence). The V segment lost 5 bases and the J segment 5 bases; nucleotides outside the gene matches: 13. This CDR3 region has 18 residues. The DNA for the CDR3 is TGTGCCAGTAGTGGGACTAGCGGGGGTTTTATTCGGGGGGAGACCCAGTACTTC. This gives the protein CASSGTSGGFIRGETQYF.

The CDR3 nucleotides are TGTGCCAGCAGCTCCCGGACAGGGTGGGACTACGAGCAGTACTTC. Its protein product is CASSSRTGWDYEQYF. The chain joins TRBV7-9 to TRBJ2-7, with TRBD1 matching over 8 bases. CDR1 SEHNR and CDR2 FQNEAQ come from the germline V gene (reference sequence). The length of the CDR3 is 15 residues. V lost 4 bases, J lost 3 bases, and 8 bases stayed unmatched.

The chain recombines TRBV29-1 with TRBJ1-1, with D possibly being TRBD1 (5 bases). The CDR3 sequence is 13 residues long. Germline lookup yields CDR1 SQVTM and CDR2 ANQGSEA. V lost 1 base and J lost 1, with 7 bases in between. The CDR3 DNA reads TGCAGCGTTGAAGCGGGGGGGAACACTGAAGCTTTCTTT. It encodes CSVEAGGNTEAFF.

The chain joins TRBV7-2 to TRBJ1-2; 11 bases map to TRBD1. This CDR3 contains 15 residues. Trimming removed 5 bases from V and 5 bases from J; junction bases left unmatched: 7. Germline CDR1 SGHTA, CDR2 FQGNSA. The CDR3 region is CASSLRTGGGYGYTF. The CDR3 DNA reads as TGTGCCAGCAGCCTCCGGACAGGGGGCGGGTATGGCTACACCTTC.

The sample holds a few counts of this clone. The DNA for the CDR3 is TGTGCCAGCAGTTACACCGGGACAGGGCTATCTGAGCAGTTCTTC. Its translation: CASSYTGTGLSEQFF. The rearrangement links TRBV6-6 to TRBJ2-1; 9 positions match TRBD1. V lost 2 bases to trimming and J lost 9 bases; unmatched junction nucleotides: 8. Germline V CDR1 and CDR2: MNHNY, SVGAGI (reference sequence). CDR3 length: 15 residues.

The chain uses TRBV9 and TRBJ1-6; TRBD1 matches at 10 bases. V dropped 3 bases and J dropped 6; count of bases not matched to a gene: 6. The CDR3 is 16 amino acids. Looked up from germline, CDR1 is SGDLS and CDR2 is YYNGEE. Written as DNA, the CDR3 is TGTGCCAGCAGCGCTCCGGGACAGGGGCCTAATTCACCCCTCCACTTT. As protein: CASSAPGQGPNSPLHF. The variable domain in full, with the rest retrieved from reference TRBV9 and TRBJ1-6, is DSGVTQTPKHLITATGQRVTLRCSPRSGDLSVYWYQQSLDQGLQFLIQYYNGEERAKGNILERFSAQQFPDLHSELNLSSLELGDSALYFCASSAPGQGPNSPLHFGNGTRLTVT.

V and J are TRBV27 and TRBJ2-1, with D unclear. The CDR3 is 13 amino acids. The germline gives CDR1 MNHEY, CDR2 SMNVEV (reference sequence). V lost 0 bases to trimming and J lost 8 bases, with 8 bases between them. CDR3 nucleotide sequence: TGTGCCAGCAGTTTATCGTACATCTATGAGCAGTTCTTC. It specifies CASSLSYIYEQFF.

The J gene is TRBJ2-7, the V gene TRBV23-1, with TRBD1 matching over 9 bases. TRBV23-1 is recorded as an ORF, its role being uncertain. The V gene end was trimmed by 3 bases and the J gene end by 3 bases; junction bases not matched to a gene: 6. This CDR3 region has 15 residues. The CDR3 DNA reads as TGCGCCAGCAGTCAGTGGACAGGGGCCAACTACGAGCAGTACTTC. Translated: CASSQWTGANYEQYF.

V usage is TRBV6-6 and J usage is TRBJ1-2; D is ambiguous. Looked up from germline, CDR1 is MNHNY and CDR2 is SVGAGI (reference sequence). The germline V and J ends were trimmed by 5 bases and 4 bases, with 20 bases remaining between them. CDR3 length: 16 amino acids. The CDR3 bases are TGTGCCAGCAGTCCCCCCCCAACAGAAGACCTCTATGGCTACACCTTC. Translated, it gives CASSPPPTEDLYGYTF.

J is TRBJ2-7 and V is TRBV30, with D hard to call. CDR1 and CDR2 from the germline V gene are GTSNPN and SVGIG (reference sequence). This CDR3 contains 12 residues. Trimming pared 4 bases from V and 0 bases from J, leaving 7 bases between. The CDR3 reads CAWMPVSYEQYF. The CDR3 nucleotides are TGTGCCTGGATGCCGGTCTCCTACGAGCAGTACTTC.

The genes are TRBV5-4 and TRBJ2-2; no firm D call. V was shortened by 4 bases and J by 0 bases, with 4 bases between the two germline ends. The CDR3 is 13 amino acids. Germline CDR1 and CDR2: SGHNT and YYREEE (reference sequence). CDR3 nucleotide sequence: TGTGCCAGCAGCCACTCGAACACCGGGGAGCTGTTTTTT. This sequence encodes CASSHSNTGELFF.